Reported below is one TCR beta chain. Using a J-beta primer mix together with a sample-barcoded 5' primer, a second PCR was run for roughly 6 to 12 cycles. TCRdb itself ran the 5' RACE reads through MiXCR, one entry per CDR3 protein. There are roughly 680,000 distinct CDR3 sequences in the sample; roughly 20% occur only once, and 3.5% to 4% lies in the top ten. The data originate from a study of blood T cells in healthy people across ages. The CDR3 has 13 residues. Germline V gives CDR1 SGHVS, CDR2 FNYEAQ. The clonotype comes from a man between 65 and 85 years old in good health. The sequenced sample consisted of blood. The chain combines TRBV7-6 with TRBJ2-1; no definite D call. Judging by the DNA end, TRBJ2-5 fits better; the J call may be wrong. The CDR3 reads CASSLWAEETQYF. Here the CDR3 DNA reads TGTGCCAGCAGCTTATGGGCAGAAGAGACCCAGTACTTC.